Reported below is one T cell receptor beta chain. Original data processing: How many nucleated cells were present was estimated from reference gene primer amplification. Measured with immunoSEQ multiplex PCR; TCRdb has only the in-frame clones, and not every one. From that table come the V and J calls and clone size; the DNA was used to work out D and trimming. Among approximately 16,000 clones listed, about 87% were seen once. These data originate in a study of blood T cell repertoires in COVID-19. Study-wide context: T cells, B-cell-depleted T cells, or PBMCs supplied cDNA or gDNA.

V was shortened by 0 bases and J by 3 bases, with 14 bases between the two germline ends. The length of the CDR3 is 16 residues. Germline CDR1 and CDR2: MRHNA and SNTAGT. The chain is built from TRBV6-4 and TRBJ1-2; D unresolved. This receptor was obtained from a human donor in a cohort sampled during active COVID-19. Sequencing was carried out using peripheral blood. The CDR3, as DNA: TGTGCCAGCAGTGACTCGAATCGAGGGATGGACTATGGCTACACCTTC. It specifies CASSDSNRGMDYGYTF.